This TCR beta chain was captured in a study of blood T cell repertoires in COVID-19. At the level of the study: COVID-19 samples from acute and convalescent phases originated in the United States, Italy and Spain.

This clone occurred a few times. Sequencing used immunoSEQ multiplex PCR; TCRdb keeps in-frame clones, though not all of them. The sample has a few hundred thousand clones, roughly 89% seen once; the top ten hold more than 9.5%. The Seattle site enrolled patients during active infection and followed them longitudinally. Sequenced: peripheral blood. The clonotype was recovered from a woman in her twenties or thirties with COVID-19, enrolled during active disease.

In DNA form, the CDR3 reads TGTGCCAGCAGCTTAGGAGCGGCTCAAAACACCGGGGAGCTGTTTTTT. Its protein product is CASSLGAAQNTGELFF. This sequence joins TRBV7-2 and TRBJ2-2, with a possible D match to TRBD2 (5 bases). Germline CDR1 SGHTA, CDR2 FQGNSA. The CDR3 totals 16 residues. Trimming took off 1 base at V and 2 bases at J, with 11 bases between the two ends.